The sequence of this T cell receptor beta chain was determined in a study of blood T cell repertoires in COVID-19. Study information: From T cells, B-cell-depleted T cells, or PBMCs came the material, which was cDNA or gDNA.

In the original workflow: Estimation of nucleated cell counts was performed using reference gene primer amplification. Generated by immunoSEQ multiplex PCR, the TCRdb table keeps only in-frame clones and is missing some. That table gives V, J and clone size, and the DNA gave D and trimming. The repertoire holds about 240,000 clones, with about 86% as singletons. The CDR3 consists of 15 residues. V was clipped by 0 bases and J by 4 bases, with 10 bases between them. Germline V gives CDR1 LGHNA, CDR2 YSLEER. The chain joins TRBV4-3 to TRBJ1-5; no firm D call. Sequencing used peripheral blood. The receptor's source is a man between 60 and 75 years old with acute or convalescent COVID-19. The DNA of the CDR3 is TGCGCCAGCAGCCAAGAGGCGGGTACTAATCAGCCCCAGCATTTT. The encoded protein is CASSQEAGTNQPQHF.